The 23 T cell receptor beta chains below all came from one sample that was sequenced in a study of blood T cell repertoires in COVID-19. Generated by immunoSEQ multiplex PCR, the TCRdb table keeps only in-frame clones and is missing some. The data show about 240,000 clones, approximately 84% seen once. Sequenced input: peripheral blood. Receptor source: a man between 45 and 60 years old with acute or convalescent COVID-19.

The chain carries TRBV7-3 and TRBJ1-1; D is possibly TRBD1 (6 bases). This CDR3 spans 15 amino acids. Trimming removed 1 base at V and 6 bases at J, with 15 bases between. Looked up from germline, CDR1 is SGHTA and CDR2 is FQGTGA. The chain's CDR3 is CASSLNPTTGSEAFF. The CDR3 DNA is TGTGCCAGCAGCTTAAACCCAACCACAGGGTCTGAAGCTTTCTTT.

J is TRBJ2-7 and V is TRBV7-9; weak D call: TRBD1 (7 bases). The V end was cut by 1 base, the J end by 10 bases, with 17 bases between. CDR3 length: 14 amino acids. In germline, CDR1 is SEHNR, CDR2 FQNEAQ (reference sequence). The CDR3 bases are TGTGCCAGCAGCTTAGGGGGGCACAGGGGAGGTCAGTACTTC. Its protein product is CASSLGGHRGGQYF.

As DNA, the CDR3 is TGTGCCAGCAGTGACTCGGGAGGAGGCTACAATGAGCAGTTCTTC. This encodes CASSDSGGGYNEQFF. The V call is TRBV6-4, the J call TRBJ2-1, with D possibly matching TRBD2 (6 bases). This CDR3 has 15 residues. Germline values: CDR1 MRHNA, CDR2 SNTAGT. V lost 0 bases and J 3 bases, leaving 9 bases between the germline ends.

This sequence joins TRBV5-1 and TRBJ1-3; D not resolved. The CDR3 has 14 residues. Germline values: CDR1 SGHRS, CDR2 YFSETQ. Deletions cut 2 bases from V and 0 bases from J, with 6 bases between. The CDR3 DNA reads TGCGCCAGCAGCTTCACGAGCTCTGGAAACACCATATATTTT. Translated, it gives CASSFTSSGNTIYF.

This clone was seen just once. V is TRBV29-1 and J is TRBJ2-2; D is perhaps TRBD1 (5 bases). Trimming removed 8 bases from V and 5 bases from J, with 12 bases in between. The CDR3 contains 12 residues. In germline, CDR1 is SQVTM, CDR2 ANQGSEA. The CDR3 loop reads CSTRQLTGELFF. As DNA, the CDR3 is TGCAGCACCCGACAGCTTACCGGGGAGCTGTTTTTT.

This sequence joins TRBV30 and TRBJ1-6, with TRBD1 as a possible D gene (6 bases). CDR1 is GTSNPN and CDR2 is SVGIG in the germline V gene (reference sequence). This CDR3 is 13 amino acids long. Trimming took off 3 bases at V and 8 bases at J, with 11 bases between the two ends. CDR3 protein: CAWRRDTDSPLHF. The CDR3 bases are TGTGCCTGGAGAAGGGACACAGATTCACCCCTCCACTTT.

The rearrangement joins TRBV3-1 (or the pseudogene TRBV3-2) to TRBJ2-7; D might be TRBD1 (6 bases). With 1 base removed from V and 7 bases from J, the gap between germline ends came to 17 bases. The CDR3 runs to 15 residues. Per the germline V gene, CDR1 is LGHDT and CDR2 is YNNKEL (reference sequence). The CDR3 here is CASSQGPGQPREQYF. The CDR3 DNA reads as TGTGCCAGCAGCCAAGGGCCGGGACAACCTAGGGAGCAGTACTTC.

The chain has TRBV5-1 and TRBJ2-3, with TRBD2 matching 10 bases. The V segment lost 3 bases and the J segment 0 bases; nucleotides outside the gene matches: 16. The germline V gene has CDR1 SGHRS and CDR2 YFSETQ. There are 20 residues in the CDR3. The CDR3, as DNA: TGCGCCAGCAGCTCCATCCTAGCGGGAGTGGGGTCATATAGCACAGATACGCAGTATTTT. Protein sequence: CASSSILAGVGSYSTDTQYF.

J is TRBJ2-1 and V is TRBV27, with 12 bases lining up with TRBD1. Germline lookup yields CDR1 MNHEY and CDR2 SMNVEV (reference sequence). This CDR3 is 17 amino acids long. V shed 5 bases, J shed 7 bases, and the junction held 12 bases outside the gene matches. CDR3 sequence: CASSPYPGQGARNEQFF. Here the CDR3 DNA reads TGTGCCAGCAGTCCCTATCCGGGACAGGGGGCGCGAAATGAGCAGTTCTTC.

This chain joins TRBV9 and TRBJ1-1; the match to TRBD1 covers 7 bases. Trimming at V came to 0 bases and at J to 5 bases, leaving 7 bases not matched to a gene. The germline V gene encodes CDR1 SGDLS and CDR2 YYNGEE. This CDR3 comprises 15 residues. The CDR3 nucleotides read TGTGCCAGCAGCGTAGCCCCGACAGGGCGGACTGAAGCTTTCTTT. It codes for CASSVAPTGRTEAFF.

J is TRBJ1-4 and V is TRBV15; 10 bases are a match to TRBD1. Trimming took 1 base from V and 8 from J; bases not matched to a gene: 7. Germline CDR1 is LNHNV and CDR2 is YYDKDF (reference sequence). CDR3 length equals 16 residues. The CDR3 DNA reads as TGTGCCACCAGCAGAGGAACCGGGACAGGGGACGAAAAACTGTTTTTT. This encodes CATSRGTGTGDEKLFF.

The chain is built from TRBV12-5 and TRBJ2-3; 8 bases are shared with TRBD1. The V and J ends lost 0 bases and 8 bases, in that order; junction bases with no gene match: 10. Per the germline V gene, CDR1 is LGHNT and CDR2 is FRNRAP. This CDR3 is 16 amino acids long. CDR3 sequence (DNA): TGTGCTAGTGGTTTGGTACTCAGGGGGCGCCCCCGTACGCAGTATTTT. Translating gives CASGLVLRGRPRTQYF.

The chain combines TRBV13 with TRBJ2-3; possibly TRBD2 for D (5 bases). Germline V gene sequence: CDR1 PRHDT, CDR2 FYEKMQ (reference sequence). The V gene lost 5 bases and the J gene lost 3 bases, with 15 bases spanning the gap. This CDR3 region has 15 residues. The CDR3 bases are TGTGCCAGCAGCCCTCTTACGAGGGCTACAGATACGCAGTATTTT. Protein: CASSPLTRATDTQYF.

In DNA form, the CDR3 reads TGTGCCAGCAGTCTGGGCAGGGGCGACGAGCAGTACTTC. Protein sequence: CASSLGRGDEQYF. The chain couples TRBV27 to TRBJ2-7; TRBD1 might be the D (6 bases). Trimming cost V 5 bases and J 5 bases, with 13 bases left between them. Germline loops: CDR1 MNHEY, CDR2 SMNVEV (reference sequence). The CDR3 has 13 residues.

The rearrangement uses TRBV29-1 and TRBJ2-3, with D tentatively TRBD1 (6 bases). V was pared by 3 bases and J by 4 bases, with 14 bases between. Germline CDR1 and CDR2: SQVTM and ANQGSEA. This CDR3 has 14 residues. The CDR3 is CSVEGQGRPDTQYF. The CDR3 bases are TGCAGCGTTGAGGGCCAGGGGCGCCCAGATACGCAGTATTTT.

The chain couples TRBV11-2 to TRBJ2-1; unclear D gene. Germline assignment: CDR1 SGHAT and CDR2 FQNNGV. The V end was cut by 5 bases, the J end by 3 bases, with 11 bases between. The CDR3 length is 14 residues. The CDR3 loop reads CASSQVNNYNEQFF. The CDR3 nucleotides are TGTGCCAGCAGCCAGGTAAATAACTACAATGAGCAGTTCTTC. The complete variable domain, with remaining parts taken from reference TRBV11-2 and TRBJ2-1, reads EAGVAQSPRYKIIEKRQSVAFWCNPISGHATLYWYQQILGQGPKLLIQFQNNGVVDDSQLPKDRFSAERLKGVDSTLKIQPAKLEDSAVYLCASSQVNNYNEQFFGPGTRLTVL.

This chain connects TRBV6-5 to TRBJ2-7; 9 bases line up with TRBD1. The J segment lost 6 bases and the V segment lost 2 bases, leaving 8 bases of the junction unmatched. Per the germline V gene, CDR1 is MNHEY and CDR2 is SVGAGI. CDR3 length: 15 residues. In nucleotides, the CDR3 is TGTGCCAGCAGTTACAGGGACAGGGCTGGTCGCGAGCAGTACTTC. Protein sequence: CASSYRDRAGREQYF.

The gene calls are TRBV10-1 and TRBJ2-2; D might be TRBD1 (6 bases). Looked up from germline, CDR1 is WNHNN and CDR2 is SYGVQD (reference sequence). Trimming cost V 4 bases and J 0 bases, with 18 bases left between them. This CDR3 spans 18 amino acids. The CDR3 here is CASSGTDYRDANTGELFF. CDR3 nucleotides: TGCGCCAGCAGTGGAACCGATTACAGGGACGCGAACACCGGGGAGCTGTTTTTT.

This clone has only one observation. The chain carries TRBV24-1 and TRBJ2-1; TRBD1 is a possible D gene (6 bases). CDR3 length: 16 amino acids. V was pared by 2 bases and J by 0 bases, with 10 bases between. CDR1 KGHDR and CDR2 SFDVKD come from the germline V gene. The CDR3 sequence is CATSDWDTVSYNEQFF. DNA of the CDR3: TGTGCCACCAGTGATTGGGACACAGTCTCCTACAATGAGCAGTTCTTC.

The chain recombines TRBV4-1 with TRBJ2-1; 7 bases are a match to TRBD2. Germline CDR1 MGHRA, CDR2 YSYEKL. The CDR3 is made up of 17 amino acids. V lost 4 bases and J lost 9; bases outside the gene matches: 18. As DNA, the CDR3 is TGCGCCAGCAGCCTTACGCCCGGACTAGTTCAGGGCGGTGAGCAGTTCTTC. Its translation is CASSLTPGLVQGGEQFF.

The chain carries TRBV5-1 and TRBJ1-1; 8 positions match TRBD1. This CDR3 comprises 14 residues. CDR1 is SGHRS, CDR2 YFSETQ, per germline. With 4 bases clipped from V and 3 bases from J, the junction kept 5 bases outside the gene matches. The CDR3 loop reads CASSEQGGYTEAFF. The CDR3 coding sequence is TGCGCCAGCAGCGAACAGGGGGGCTACACTGAAGCTTTCTTT. Drawing the rest from reference TRBV5-1 and TRBJ1-1, the complete variable domain is KAGVTQTPRYLIKTRGQQVTLSCSPISGHRSVSWYQQTPGQGLQFLFEYFSETQRNKGNFPGRFSGRQFSNSRSEMNVSTLELGDSALYLCASSEQGGYTEAFFGQGTRLTVV.

The chain links TRBV6-4 to TRBJ2-5; 11 bases agree with TRBD1. The CDR3 has 16 residues. Germline CDR1 and CDR2: MRHNA and SNTAGT. The V gene end was trimmed by 8 bases and the J gene end by 2 bases; junction bases not matched to a gene: 10. The CDR3 region is CASLAFGTGGQETQYF. The DNA of the CDR3 is TGTGCCAGCCTTGCGTTCGGGACAGGGGGGCAAGAGACCCAGTACTTC.

This chain uses TRBV5-1 with TRBJ1-1; the D is unclear. CDR1 and CDR2 (germline): SGHRS, YFSETQ. The V gene lost 0 bases and the J gene lost 0 bases, with 9 bases spanning the gap. The CDR3 has 15 amino acids. The CDR3 protein is CASSLGGSMNTEAFF. CDR3 nucleotide sequence: TGCGCCAGCAGCTTGGGCGGATCCATGAACACTGAAGCTTTCTTT.